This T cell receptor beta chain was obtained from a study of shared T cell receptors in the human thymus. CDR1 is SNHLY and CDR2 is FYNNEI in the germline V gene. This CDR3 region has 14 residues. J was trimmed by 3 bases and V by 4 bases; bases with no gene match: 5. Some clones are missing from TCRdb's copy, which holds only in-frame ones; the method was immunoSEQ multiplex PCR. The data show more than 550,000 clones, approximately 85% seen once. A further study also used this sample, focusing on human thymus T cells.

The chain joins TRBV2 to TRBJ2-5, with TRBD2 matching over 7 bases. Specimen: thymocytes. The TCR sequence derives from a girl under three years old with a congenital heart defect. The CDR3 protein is CASSGAGEKETQYF. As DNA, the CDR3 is TGTGCCAGCAGTGGGGCGGGGGAAAAAGAGACCCAGTACTTC.